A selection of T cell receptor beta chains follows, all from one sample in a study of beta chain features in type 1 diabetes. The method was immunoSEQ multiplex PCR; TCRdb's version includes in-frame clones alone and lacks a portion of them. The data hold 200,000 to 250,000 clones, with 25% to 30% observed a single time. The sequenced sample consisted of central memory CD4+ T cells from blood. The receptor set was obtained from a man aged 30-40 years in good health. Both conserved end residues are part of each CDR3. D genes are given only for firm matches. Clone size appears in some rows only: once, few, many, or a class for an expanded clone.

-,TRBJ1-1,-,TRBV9,CASSRSPTGNAEAFF,TGTGCCAGCAGCAGGTCCCCCACAGGTAACGCTGAAGCTTTCTTT
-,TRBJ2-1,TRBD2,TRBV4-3,CASSQGGGGYNEQFF,TGCGCCAGCAGCCAAGGGGGCGGGGGCTACAATGAGCAGTTCTTC
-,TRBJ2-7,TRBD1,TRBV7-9,CASSLRDRVSEQYF,TGTGCCAGCAGCCTCCGGGACAGGGTCTCCGAGCAGTACTTC
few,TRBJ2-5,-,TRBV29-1,CSVRVEKETQYF,TGCAGCGTTCGGGTAGAGAAAGAGACCCAGTACTTC
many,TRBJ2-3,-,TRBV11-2,CASRGASTDTQYF,TGTGCCAGCCGGGGGGCTAGCACAGATACGCAGTATTTT
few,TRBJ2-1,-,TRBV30,CAWSVRSSSYNEQFF,TGTGCCTGGAGTGTACGGTCTAGTTCTTACAATGAGCAGTTCTTC
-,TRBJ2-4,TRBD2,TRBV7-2,CASSPWGLAALGAKNIQYF,TGTGCCAGCAGCCCCTGGGGACTAGCGGCCCTGGGGGCCAAAAACATTCAGTACTTC
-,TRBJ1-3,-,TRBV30,CAWGVGSGNTIYF,TGTGCCTGGGGTGTTGGCTCTGGAAACACCATATATTTT
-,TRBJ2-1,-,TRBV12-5,CASGQGPGPNEQFF,TGTGCTAGTGGCCAGGGCCCGGGCCCCAATGAGCAGTTCTTC
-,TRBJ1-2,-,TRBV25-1,CASSGSRDTGDSYTF,TGTGCCAGCAGTGGCTCTCGGGACACCGGGGACAGCTACACCTTC
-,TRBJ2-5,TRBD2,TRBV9,CASSGTRQETQYF,TGTGCCAGCAGCGGGACTAGGCAAGAGACCCAGTACTTC
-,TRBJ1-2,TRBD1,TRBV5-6,CASSLRMGQYYGYTF,TGTGCCAGCAGCTTAAGAATGGGACAGTACTATGGCTACACCTTC
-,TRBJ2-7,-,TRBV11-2,CASSLAGAEQYF,TGTGCCAGCAGCTTAGCGGGGGCAGAGCAGTACTTC
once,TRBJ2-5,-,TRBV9,CASSVDPQETQYF,TGTGCCAGCAGCGTAGACCCTCAAGAGACCCAGTACTTC
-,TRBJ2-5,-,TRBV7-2,CASSLGTETQYF,TGTGCCAGCAGCTTGGGAACAGAGACCCAGTACTTC
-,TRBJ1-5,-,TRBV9,CASSAAFSNQPQHF,TGTGCCAGCAGCGCAGCTTTTAGCAATCAGCCCCAGCATTTT
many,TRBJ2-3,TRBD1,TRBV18,CASSSDAGGAGTDTQYF,TGTGCCAGCTCTTCCGACGCAGGGGGCGCGGGAACAGATACGCAGTATTTT
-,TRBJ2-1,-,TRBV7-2,CASSLGPGTGSREQFF,TGTGCCAGCAGCTTAGGCCCCGGGACCGGTAGTCGAGAGCAGTTCTTC
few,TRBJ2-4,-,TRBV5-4,CASSLDTGQTAKNIQYF,TGTGCCAGCAGCTTGGATACGGGACAAACAGCCAAAAACATTCAGTACTTC
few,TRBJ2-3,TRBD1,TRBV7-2,CASSYTQGAAPDTQYF,TGTGCCAGCAGCTACACACAGGGGGCAGCGCCAGATACGCAGTATTTT
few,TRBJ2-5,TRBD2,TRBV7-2,CASTLGGILQETQYF,TGTGCCAGCACCCTGGGGGGGATCCTCCAAGAGACCCAGTACTTC
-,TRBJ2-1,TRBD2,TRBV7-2,CASSPRGSGSWNEQFF,TGTGCCAGCAGCCCCCGGGGTAGCGGGAGCTGGAATGAGCAGTTCTTC
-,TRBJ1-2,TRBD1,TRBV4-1,CASSQEGRTGGLRTF,TGCGCCAGCAGCCAAGAGGGTCGGACAGGGGGCTTGCGGACCTTC
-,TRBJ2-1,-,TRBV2,CASRVVVQFF,TGTGCCAGCAGGGTCGTTGTGCAGTTCTTC
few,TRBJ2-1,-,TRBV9,CASSINPSDSSYNEQFF,TGTGCCAGCAGCATAAACCCAAGTGATAGCTCCTACAATGAGCAGTTCTTC
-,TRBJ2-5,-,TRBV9,CASSPTGPPQETQYF,TGTGCCAGCAGCCCAACCGGGCCCCCACAAGAGACCCAGTACTTC
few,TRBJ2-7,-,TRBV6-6,CASSYGLYEQYF,TGTGCCAGCAGTTACGGACTCTACGAGCAGTACTTC
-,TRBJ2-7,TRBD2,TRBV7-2,CASSPGAVAGREQYF,TGTGCCAGCAGTCCAGGCGCGGTAGCGGGACGCGAGCAGTACTTC
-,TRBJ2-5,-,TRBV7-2,CASSFGAGETQYF,TGTGCCAGCAGCTTCGGAGCAGGAGAGACCCAGTACTTC
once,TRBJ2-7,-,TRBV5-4,CASSYTGYNEQYF,TGTGCCAGCAGCTACACAGGATACAACGAGCAGTACTTC
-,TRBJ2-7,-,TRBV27,CASSLAGRYYEQYF,TGTGCCAGCAGTTTAGCGGGACGCTATTACGAGCAGTACTTC
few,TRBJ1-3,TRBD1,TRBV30,CASQGEAGNTIYF,TGTGCCTCACAGGGGGAGGCTGGAAACACCATATATTTT